This T cell receptor (beta chain) is drawn from a study of CD8+ T cells in alopecia areata listed by TCRdb under 2018. Regarding the complete study: Treated patients were enrolled in an open-label pilot trial of oral tofacitinib, 5 to 10 mg twice daily, for moderate-to-severe alopecia areata. RNA was extracted with the PAXgene miRNA kit for fixed scalp, the miRNeasy kit for PBMCs, and the RNeasy kit for mouse skin. Scalp tissue and sorted CD4+ and CD8+ peripheral blood T cells from patchy and totalis/universalis alopecia areata patients and from healthy controls were covered by human TCRbeta sequencing. immunoSEQ multiplex PCR using 35 Vbeta forward primers and 13 Jbeta reverse primers was used to amplify TCRbeta CDR3 regions. Patients stayed on tofacitinib for 6 to 18 months and then had 6 months of follow-up off drug so that delayed response and recurrence could be assessed. The study used high-throughput TCRbeta sequencing to examine T cell clonal expansion in alopecia areata, in both the C3H/HeJ mouse model and human patients. Biopsies were taken from tofacitinib-treated patients at baseline and again at 4 and 24 weeks into treatment, and several of those patients also had a later scalp biopsy. Scalp clonality was compared across normal scalp (n=4), patchy alopecia areata scalp (n=8), and alopecia totalis/universalis scalp (n=8). The investigation overall reported the following: Compared with normal scalp, lesional scalp, particularly in alopecia totalis/universalis, had higher clonality and more expanded CD8+ clones, which suggests antigenic drive. Scalp TCR repertoire analysis is complicated because resident alphabeta T cells in normal human skin are also sequenced, whereas mouse skin is dominated by gammadelta T cells. Compared with mice, TCR sequences shared between patients were less clear, possibly partly because of HLA diversity across the patient population.

Libraries were built with the immunoSEQ multiplex PCR assay. For TCR sequencing, RNA was extracted from every sample and reverse transcribed into cDNA to serve as template. SuperScript III was used for first-strand cDNA synthesis, primed with a 2:1 mix of oligo-dT and random hexamers. A synthetic immune receptor repertoire was used to measure amplification bias, and any remaining bias was corrected computationally. Per the authors' processing: Raw reads were preprocessed for error removal, and CDR3 was defined according to IMGT conventions as running from the conserved cysteine to phenylalanine. Clonality was computed as 1 minus the Shannon entropy, with the entropy normalized by log2 of the number of productive unique TCRs. Scalp TCRbeta sequences were cross-referenced with sorted blood CD4 and CD8 repertoires so that the CD4 or CD8 identity of scalp clones could be inferred. As stored in TCRdb, this immuneACCESS dataset retains in-frame rearrangements with V and J assigned. A fraction of the clones does not appear; measured against another copy, unresolved V genes explain less than half of the discrepancy, and the remainder lacks a known reason. The V and J calls and clone size come from that table; D and trimming were worked out from the DNA. This sample is represented by about 250,000 clones; under 70% of them were singletons. Together, the top ten hold around 1.2% of the sample.

Taken with the paper, the label for time point translates to: baseline before oral tofacitinib. Lesional scalp punch biopsies and peripheral blood were collected from alopecia areata patients. After PBMCs were isolated by density centrifugation and stained for CD3, CD4 and CD8, a FACSAria was used to sort CD4+ and CD8+ T cells. A distance of 16 bases separates the germline ends of V and J, which lose 3 bases and 7 bases respectively. The germline V gene (reference sequence) sets CDR1 to SEHNR and CDR2 to FQNEAQ. The CDR3, from cysteine to phenylalanine, totals 16 residues. The DNA shown is the 48-base CDR3, in frame from base 1. As to this clone: Its specific antigen is unknown. Base qualities were left out, and no much larger clone turns up one base away.

The rearranged chain carries TRBV7-9 and TRBJ1-6; a weak D assignment points to TRBD1 (6 bases agree). The clonotype comes from a human donor with alopecia areata. The sequencing here drew on CD4+ T cells sorted from blood, taken at week 0. The CDR3 protein is CASSFNPGAGNSPLHF. The bases read TGTGCCAGCAGCTTTAATCCGGGGGCAGGAAATTCACCCCTCCACTTT.